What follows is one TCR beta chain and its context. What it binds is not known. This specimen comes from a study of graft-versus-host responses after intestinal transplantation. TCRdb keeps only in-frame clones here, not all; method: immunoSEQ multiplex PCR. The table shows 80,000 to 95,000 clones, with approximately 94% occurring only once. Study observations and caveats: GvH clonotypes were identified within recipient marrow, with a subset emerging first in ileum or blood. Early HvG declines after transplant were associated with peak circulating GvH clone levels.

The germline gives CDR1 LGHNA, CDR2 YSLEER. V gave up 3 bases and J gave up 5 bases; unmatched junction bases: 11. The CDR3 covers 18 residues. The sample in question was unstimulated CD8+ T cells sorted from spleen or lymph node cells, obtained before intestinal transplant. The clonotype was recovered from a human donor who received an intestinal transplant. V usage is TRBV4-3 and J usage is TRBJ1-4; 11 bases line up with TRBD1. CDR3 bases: TGCGCCAGCAGCCAGGGACAGGGGGTTGTGTACGGAAATGAAAAACTGTTTTTT. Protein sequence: CASSQGQGVVYGNEKLFF.